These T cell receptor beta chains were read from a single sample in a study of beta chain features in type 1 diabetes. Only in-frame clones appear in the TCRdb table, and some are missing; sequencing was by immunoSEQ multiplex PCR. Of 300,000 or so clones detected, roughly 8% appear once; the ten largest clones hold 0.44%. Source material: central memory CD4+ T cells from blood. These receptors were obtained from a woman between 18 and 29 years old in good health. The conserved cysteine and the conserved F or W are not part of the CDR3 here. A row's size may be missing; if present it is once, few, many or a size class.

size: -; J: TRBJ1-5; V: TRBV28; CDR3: ASSTTSSSGGRGQPQH
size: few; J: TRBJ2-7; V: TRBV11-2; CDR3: ASRLQRGPYEQY
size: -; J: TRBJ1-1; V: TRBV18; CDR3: ASSFTRDRQTEAF
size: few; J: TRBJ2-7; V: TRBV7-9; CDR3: ASSQRLDGQQY
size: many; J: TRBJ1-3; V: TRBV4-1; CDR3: ASSQDAAASGNTIY
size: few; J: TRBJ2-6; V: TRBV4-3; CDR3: ASSQSGVGANVLT
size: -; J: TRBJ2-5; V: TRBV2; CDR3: ASSTRIGGETQY
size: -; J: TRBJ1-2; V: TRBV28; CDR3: ASRSSGVGYT
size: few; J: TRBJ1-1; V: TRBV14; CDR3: ASITGVIGEAF
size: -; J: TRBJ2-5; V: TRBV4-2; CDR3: ASSQLRTDQETQY
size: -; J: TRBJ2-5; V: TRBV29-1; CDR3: SVLAGSETQY
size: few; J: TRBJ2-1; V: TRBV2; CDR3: ASSASLAGEGRQF
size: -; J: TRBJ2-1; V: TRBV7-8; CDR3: ASSKDRGLSYNEQF
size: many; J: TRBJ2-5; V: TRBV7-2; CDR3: ASSAKVAGYQETQY
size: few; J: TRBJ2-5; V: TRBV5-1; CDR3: ASSLAGTSAKQETQY
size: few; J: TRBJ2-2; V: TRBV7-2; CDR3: ASSSQGGTGELF
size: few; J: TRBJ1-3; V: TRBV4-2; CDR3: ASSQVTGAGNTIY
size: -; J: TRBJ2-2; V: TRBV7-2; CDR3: ASSLDPGHSNTGELF
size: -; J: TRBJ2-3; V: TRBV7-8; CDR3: ASSPYRGALDTQY
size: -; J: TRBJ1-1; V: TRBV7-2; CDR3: ASSFKGGTEAF
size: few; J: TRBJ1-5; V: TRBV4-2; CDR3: ASSQEAGREYSNQPQH
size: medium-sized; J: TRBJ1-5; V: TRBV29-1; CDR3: SVGTQWGQPQH
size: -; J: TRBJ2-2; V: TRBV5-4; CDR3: ASSQGNTGELF
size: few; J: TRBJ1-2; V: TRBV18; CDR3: ASSRRQEDHYGYT
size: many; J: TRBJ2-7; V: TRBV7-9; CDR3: ASSTGRASYEQY
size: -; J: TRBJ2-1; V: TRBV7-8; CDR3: ASSSRMRAGGSSEQF
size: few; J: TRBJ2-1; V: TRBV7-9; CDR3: ASSVRDNAYNEQF
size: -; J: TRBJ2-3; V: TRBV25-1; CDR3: ASSRTTDTQY
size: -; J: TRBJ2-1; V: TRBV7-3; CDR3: ASSLNGRDEQF
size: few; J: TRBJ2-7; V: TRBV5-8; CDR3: ASSVIGLAGDEQY
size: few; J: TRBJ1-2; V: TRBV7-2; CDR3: ASSLAGGNGYT
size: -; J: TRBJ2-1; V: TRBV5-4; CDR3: ASSLGLNNGQF
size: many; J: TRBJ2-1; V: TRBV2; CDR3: ASKGQPGTSGTEQF
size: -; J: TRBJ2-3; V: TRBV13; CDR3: ASSRGKGVPDTQY
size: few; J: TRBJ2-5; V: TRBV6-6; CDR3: ASKPAAEQTQY
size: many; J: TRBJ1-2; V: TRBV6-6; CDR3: ASSYPADRAFYGYT
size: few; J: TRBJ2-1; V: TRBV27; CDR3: ASSSGRAEYNEQF
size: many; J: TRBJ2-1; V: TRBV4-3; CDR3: ASSQAGAGPNEQF
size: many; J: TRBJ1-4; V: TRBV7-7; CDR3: ASSSGTRNEKLF
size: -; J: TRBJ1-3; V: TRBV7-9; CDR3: ASSRGQGSGNTIY
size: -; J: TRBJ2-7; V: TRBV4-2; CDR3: ASSQAEGTFSYEQY
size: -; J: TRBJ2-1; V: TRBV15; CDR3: ATSRDLGTTYNEQF
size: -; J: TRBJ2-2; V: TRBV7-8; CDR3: ASSLGAGGPSNTGELF
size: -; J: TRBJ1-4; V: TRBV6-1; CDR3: ASSGIHGEKLF
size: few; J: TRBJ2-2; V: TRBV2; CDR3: ASSLTGAGELF
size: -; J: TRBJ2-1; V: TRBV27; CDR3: ASSLNWELNEQF
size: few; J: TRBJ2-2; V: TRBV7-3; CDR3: ASSTRSGNTGELF
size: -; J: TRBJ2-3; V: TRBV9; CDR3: ASSVGWPTGLAGGFADTQY
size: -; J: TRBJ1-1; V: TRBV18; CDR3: ASSQRNTEAF
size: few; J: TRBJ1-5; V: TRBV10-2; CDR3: ASTETSNQPQH
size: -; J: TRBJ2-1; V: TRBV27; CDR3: ASSLGVRSYNEQF
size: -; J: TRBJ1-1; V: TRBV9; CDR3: ASSVGDRGFTEAF
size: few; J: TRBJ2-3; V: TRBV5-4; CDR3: ASSLKAGAGSTDTQY
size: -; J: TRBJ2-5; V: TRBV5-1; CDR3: ASRLGEETQY
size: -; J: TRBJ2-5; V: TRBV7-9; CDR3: ASSLIEQETQY
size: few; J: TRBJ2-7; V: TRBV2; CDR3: ASSYHRGEQY
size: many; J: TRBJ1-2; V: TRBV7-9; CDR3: ASSFGDREFYGYT
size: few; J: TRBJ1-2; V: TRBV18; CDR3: ASSPAADYGYT
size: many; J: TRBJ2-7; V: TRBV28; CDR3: ASSFTGRSYEQY
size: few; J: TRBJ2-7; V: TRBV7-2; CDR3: ALRVGANEQY